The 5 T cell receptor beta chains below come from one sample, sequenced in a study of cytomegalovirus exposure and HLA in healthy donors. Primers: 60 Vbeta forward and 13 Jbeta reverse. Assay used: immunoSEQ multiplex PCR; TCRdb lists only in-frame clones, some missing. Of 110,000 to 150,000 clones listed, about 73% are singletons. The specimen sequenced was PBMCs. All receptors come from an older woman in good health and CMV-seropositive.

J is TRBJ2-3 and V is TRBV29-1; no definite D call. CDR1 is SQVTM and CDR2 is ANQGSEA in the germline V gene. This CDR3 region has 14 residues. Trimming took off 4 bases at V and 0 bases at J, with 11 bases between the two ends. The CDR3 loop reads CSVASVSSTDTQYF. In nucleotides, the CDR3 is TGCAGCGTTGCGAGTGTGTCTAGCACAGATACGCAGTATTTT.

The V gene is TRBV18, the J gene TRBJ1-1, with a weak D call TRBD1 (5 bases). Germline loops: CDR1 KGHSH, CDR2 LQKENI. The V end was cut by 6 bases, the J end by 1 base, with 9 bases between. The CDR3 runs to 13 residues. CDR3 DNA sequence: TGTGCCAGCTCCGACAGTGCGAACACTGAAGCTTTCTTT. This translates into CASSDSANTEAFF.

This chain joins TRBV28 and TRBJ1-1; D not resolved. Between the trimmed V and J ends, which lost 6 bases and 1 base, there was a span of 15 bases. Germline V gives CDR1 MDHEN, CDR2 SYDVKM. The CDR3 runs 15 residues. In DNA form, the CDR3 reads TGTGCCAGCAGCCGGGGAGCCTTGGGGAACACTGAAGCTTTCTTT. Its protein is CASSRGALGNTEAFF.

The CDR3 reads CASSQGGNQPQHF. CDR3 nucleotides: TGTGCCAGCAGCCAGGGTGGAAATCAGCCCCAGCATTTT. The chain employs TRBV27 and TRBJ1-5; maybe TRBD1 (5 bases). Trimming stripped 6 bases from V and 4 bases from J, with 10 bases between. The CDR3 extends over 13 amino acids. Germline V gene lookup returns CDR1 MNHEY and CDR2 SMNVEV (reference sequence).

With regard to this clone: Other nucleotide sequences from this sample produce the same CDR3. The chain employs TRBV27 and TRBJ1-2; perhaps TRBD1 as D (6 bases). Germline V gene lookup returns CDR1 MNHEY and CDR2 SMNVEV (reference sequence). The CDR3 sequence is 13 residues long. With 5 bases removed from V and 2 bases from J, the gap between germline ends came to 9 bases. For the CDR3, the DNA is TGTGCCAGCAGTCCGACAGGAAACTATGGCTACACCTTC. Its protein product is CASSPTGNYGYTF.